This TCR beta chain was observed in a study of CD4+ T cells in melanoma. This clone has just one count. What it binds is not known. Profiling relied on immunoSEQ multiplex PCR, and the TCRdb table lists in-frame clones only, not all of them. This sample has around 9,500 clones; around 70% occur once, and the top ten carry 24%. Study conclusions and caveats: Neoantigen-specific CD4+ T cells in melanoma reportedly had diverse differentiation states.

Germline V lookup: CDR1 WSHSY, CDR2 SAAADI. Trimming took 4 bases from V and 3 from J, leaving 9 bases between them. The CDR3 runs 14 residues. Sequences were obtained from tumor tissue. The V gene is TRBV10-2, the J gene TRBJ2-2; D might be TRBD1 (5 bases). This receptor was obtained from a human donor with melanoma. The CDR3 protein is CASSVGPDTGELFF. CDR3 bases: TGCGCCAGCAGTGTGGGGCCCGACACCGGGGAGCTGTTTTTT.